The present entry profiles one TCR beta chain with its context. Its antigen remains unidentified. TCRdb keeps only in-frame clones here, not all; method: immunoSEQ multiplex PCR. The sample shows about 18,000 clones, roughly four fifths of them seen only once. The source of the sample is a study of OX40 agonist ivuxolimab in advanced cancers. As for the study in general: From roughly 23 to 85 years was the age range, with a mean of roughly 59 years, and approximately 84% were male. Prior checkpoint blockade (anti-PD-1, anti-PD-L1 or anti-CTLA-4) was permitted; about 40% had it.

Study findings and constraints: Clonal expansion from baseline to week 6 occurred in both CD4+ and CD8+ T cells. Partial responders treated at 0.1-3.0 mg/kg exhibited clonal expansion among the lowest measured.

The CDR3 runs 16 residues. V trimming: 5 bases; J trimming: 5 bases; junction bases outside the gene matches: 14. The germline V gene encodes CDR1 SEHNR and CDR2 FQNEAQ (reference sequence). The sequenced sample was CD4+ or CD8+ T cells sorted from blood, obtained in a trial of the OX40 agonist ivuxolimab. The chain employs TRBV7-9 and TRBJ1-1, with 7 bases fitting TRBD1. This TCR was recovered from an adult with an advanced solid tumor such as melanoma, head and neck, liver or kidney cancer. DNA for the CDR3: TGTGCCAGCAGCGCGCCCCATACGACAGGGATGACTGAAGCTTTCTTT. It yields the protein CASSAPHTTGMTEAFF.